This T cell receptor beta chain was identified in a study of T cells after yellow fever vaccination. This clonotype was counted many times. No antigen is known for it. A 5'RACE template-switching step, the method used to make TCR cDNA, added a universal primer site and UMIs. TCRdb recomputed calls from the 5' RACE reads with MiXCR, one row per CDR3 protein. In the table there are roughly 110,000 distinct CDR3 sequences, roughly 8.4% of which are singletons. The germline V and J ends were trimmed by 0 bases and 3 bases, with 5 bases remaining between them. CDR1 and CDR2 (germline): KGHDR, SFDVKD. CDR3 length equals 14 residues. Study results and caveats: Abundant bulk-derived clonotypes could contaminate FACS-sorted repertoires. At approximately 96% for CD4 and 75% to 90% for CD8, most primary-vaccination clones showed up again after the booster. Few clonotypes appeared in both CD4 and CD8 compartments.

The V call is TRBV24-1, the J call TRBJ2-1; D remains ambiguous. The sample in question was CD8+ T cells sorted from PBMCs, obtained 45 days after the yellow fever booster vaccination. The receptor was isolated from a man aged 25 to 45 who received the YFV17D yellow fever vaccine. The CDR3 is CATSDLRDYNEQFF. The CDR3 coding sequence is TGTGCCACCAGTGATTTGAGAGACTACAATGAGCAGTTCTTC.